This section outlines one T cell receptor beta chain sequence together with its context. Ten or more counts support this clonotype. Its antigen specificity is not known. Qualities for individual bases were not recorded, and no much larger clone is one base off. The intended sense of this specimen's treatment or condition label: live attenuated yellow fever vaccine strain. PBMCs were isolated from peripheral blood using a standard Ficoll-Paque protocol. Dynabeads CD4 and CD8 positive selection kits were used to isolate CD4 and CD8 T-cell fractions. RNA was extracted with TriZol from bulk PBMCs, CD4 and CD8 fractions, and dextramer-positive and dextramer-negative fractions. TCR cDNA was synthesized by 5'RACE template switching, which introduced a universal primer site and unique molecular identifiers. Priming for cDNA synthesis came from both the TCR alpha and TCR beta constant segments. Libraries were amplified in two PCR steps, with sample barcodes and sequencing adapters added in the second step. Sequencing of libraries was done on Illumina HiSeq 2500 (2x100 bp) or NovaSeq (2x150 bp). Per the source publication's procedure: MIGEC was used to demultiplex reads and collapse the reads into UMI consensus sequences, and MiXCR was used for V(D)J alignment. Vaccine-responding clonotypes were identified with edgeR using replicate PBMC samples, with FDR below 0.01 and a log2 fold change above 5 up to day 15 being required. Each bulk clonotype received a CD4 or CD8 identity based on whether the sequenced CD4 or CD8 repertoire contained that clonotype at higher abundance. TCRdb passed the public sequencing reads through fastp at Q25 and MiXCR, retaining productive beta sequences. Rows are combined by CDR3 protein, so each entry shows the most common genes and DNA. TCRdb, not the original authors, processed these V and J calls. Across this sample there are approximately 250,000 distinct CDR3 sequences, with over 6.5% seen only once. The biggest ten clones account for approximately 1.1% of the sample.

The data derive from a study of T cells after yellow fever vaccination (dated by TCRdb to the late 2010s). In the study overall: The SMART-Seq v4 Ultra Low Input RNA kit was used to prepare libraries from fractions with low cell numbers. Blood samples were taken at several timepoints before and after primary and secondary immunization, and bulk PBMC replicates and cell subsets were isolated. To track T-cell clones before and after primary and booster YFV17D yellow fever vaccination, bulk TCR alpha and beta repertoires were sequenced longitudinally. Two healthy male donors, one aged 18 to 29 and one aged 30 to 40 years, made up the cohort.

What the work shows at the level of the full study, not this receptor alone: Compared with the primary T-cell response, the secondary T-cell response was faster but weaker, reaching its peak on day 5 rather than on day 15. Because only a couple of donors were included in the study, the extent to which the findings can be generalized is limited. Because abundant contaminating clonotypes from the bulk population could be contained in FACS-sorted repertoires, computational filtering was required. A small share of clonotypes occurred in both CD4 and CD8 compartments, likely arising from convergent recombination. After the booster, most of the clones that had expanded following primary vaccination were detected again (almost 98% of CD4 and 80% to 90% of CD8), which suggests that memory was broadly maintained.

This TCR was recovered from a young man who received the YFV17D yellow fever vaccine. The sample in question was CD4+ T cells sorted from PBMCs, obtained on the day of the yellow fever booster vaccination.

The CDR3 protein: CASSATSGSLLYEQYF. The DNA sequence reads TGTGCCAGCAGCGCTACTAGCGGGAGTCTTTTATACGAGCAGTACTTC. This chain is built from TRBV7-2 and TRBJ2-7; TRBD2 agrees with 11 junctional bases. Germline trimming: 5 bases from V, 4 bases from J; junction bases outside gene matches: 10. The CDR3 has 16 amino acids, counting the end cysteine and phenylalanine. Only the CDR3 DNA stays, 48 bases, in frame from base 1. Via the germline V gene, CDR1 is SGHTA and CDR2 FQGNSA.